This TCR beta chain was found in a study of cytomegalovirus exposure and HLA in healthy donors. Study overall: Genotyping of under 500 donors showed that about 79% belonged to the Caucasian-associated ancestry cluster.

The PCR had 60 Vbeta and 13 Jbeta primers. Method: immunoSEQ multiplex PCR; TCRdb's copy keeps in-frame clones and lacks some. The sample gives over 95,000 clones, approximately 80% of which show up once; 2.5% is in the top ten. CDR3 length equals 13 residues. CDR1 is MNHNS, CDR2 SASEGT, per germline. Between the trimmed V and J ends, which lost 8 bases and 5 bases, there was a span of 12 bases. Nominal health characterized the donors when sampled, though unrecorded immune exposures were likely. Study-wide results and caveats: Data from an earlier analysis indicated that most TCR beta V segments were productive either about 87% or about 30% of the time. According to a later analysis, donors in an Asian-associated ancestry cluster reportedly had fewer N-insertions than the roughly 670-donor mean.

This clone was seen a handful of times. The antigen remains undetermined. The chain combines TRBV6-1 with TRBJ1-4; D is possibly TRBD1 (5 bases). The sequence was collected from a woman between 18 and 30 years old in good health and CMV-seronegative. Sequenced material: PBMCs. For the CDR3, the DNA is TGTGCCAGCGAGTGGGGGGTCAATGAAAAACTGTTTTTT. This codes for CASEWGVNEKLFF.